The text below deals with one TCR beta chain. This CDR3 spans 15 amino acids. Germline V lookup: CDR1 LNHDA, CDR2 SQIVND (reference sequence). Germline trimming cut 6 bases from V and 1 base from J; bases unmatched to any gene: 6. These data originate in a study of cytomegalovirus exposure and HLA in healthy donors. The study ran its PCR with 60 Vbeta and 13 Jbeta primers. This table comes from immunoSEQ multiplex PCR, and its TCRdb copy is limited to in-frame clones, with some not included. The sample has around 100,000 clones; roughly 83% are singletons. The source of this sequence is a woman aged 18-35 years in good health and CMV-seropositive. The chain joins TRBV19 to TRBJ1-5, with TRBD1 matching over 7 bases. Sequences were obtained from PBMCs. The CDR3, as DNA: TGTGCCAGTAGCGTCGACAGGGACAGCAATCAGCCCCAGCATTTT. It specifies CASSVDRDSNQPQHF.